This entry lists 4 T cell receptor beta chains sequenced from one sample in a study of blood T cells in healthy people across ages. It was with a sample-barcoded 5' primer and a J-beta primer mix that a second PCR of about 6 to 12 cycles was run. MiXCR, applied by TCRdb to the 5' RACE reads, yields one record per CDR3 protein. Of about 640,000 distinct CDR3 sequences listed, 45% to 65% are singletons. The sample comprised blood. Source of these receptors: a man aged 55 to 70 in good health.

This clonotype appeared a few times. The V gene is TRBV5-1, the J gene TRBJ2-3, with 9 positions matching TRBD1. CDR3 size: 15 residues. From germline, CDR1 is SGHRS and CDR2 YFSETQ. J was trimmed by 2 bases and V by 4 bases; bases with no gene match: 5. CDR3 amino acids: CASSEGQGFTDTQYF. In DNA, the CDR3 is TGCGCCAGCAGCGAGGGACAGGGCTTCACAGATACGCAGTATTTT.

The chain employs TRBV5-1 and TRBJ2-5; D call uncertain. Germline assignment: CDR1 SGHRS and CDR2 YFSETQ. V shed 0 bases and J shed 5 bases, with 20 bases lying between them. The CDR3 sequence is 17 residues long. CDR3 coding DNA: TGCGCCAGCAGCTTGGCCTCCATGCTATCGTTGGGGGAGACCCAGTACTTC. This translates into CASSLASMLSLGETQYF.

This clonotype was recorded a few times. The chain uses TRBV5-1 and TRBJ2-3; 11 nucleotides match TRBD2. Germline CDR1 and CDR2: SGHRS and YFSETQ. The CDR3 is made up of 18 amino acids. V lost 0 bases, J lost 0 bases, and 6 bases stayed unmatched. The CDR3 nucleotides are TGCGCCAGCAGCTTGGGGCCGACTAGCGGGGCTAGCACAGATACGCAGTATTTT. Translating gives CASSLGPTSGASTDTQYF.

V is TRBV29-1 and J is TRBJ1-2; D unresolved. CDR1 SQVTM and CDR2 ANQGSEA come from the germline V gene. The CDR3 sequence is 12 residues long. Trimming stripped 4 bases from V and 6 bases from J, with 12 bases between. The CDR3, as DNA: TGCAGCGTTGTACGGGGTGACAATGGCTACACCTTC. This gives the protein CSVVRGDNGYTF.